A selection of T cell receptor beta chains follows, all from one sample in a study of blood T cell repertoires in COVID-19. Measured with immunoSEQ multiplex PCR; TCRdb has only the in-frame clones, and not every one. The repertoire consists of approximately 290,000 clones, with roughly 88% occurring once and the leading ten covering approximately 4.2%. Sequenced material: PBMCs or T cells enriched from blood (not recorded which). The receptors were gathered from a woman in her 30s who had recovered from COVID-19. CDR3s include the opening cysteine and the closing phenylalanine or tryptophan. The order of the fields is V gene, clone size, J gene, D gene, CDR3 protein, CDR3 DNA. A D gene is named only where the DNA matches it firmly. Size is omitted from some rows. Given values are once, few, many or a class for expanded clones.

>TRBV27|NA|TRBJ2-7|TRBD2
CASSRTSGRTYEQYF
TGTGCCAGCAGTCGGACTAGCGGGCGGACCTACGAGCAGTACTTC
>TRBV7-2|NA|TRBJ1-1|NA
CASSLASVAGGFSEAFF
NA
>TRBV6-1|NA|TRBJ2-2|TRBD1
CASSAGGLANTGELFF
TGTGCCAGCAGTGCAGGGGGCCTCGCGAACACCGGGGAGCTGTTTTTT
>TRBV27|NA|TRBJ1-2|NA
CASSLSSGQYGYTF
TGTGCCAGCAGTTTATCCTCAGGACAGTATGGCTACACCTTC
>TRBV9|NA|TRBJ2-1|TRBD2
CASSPGTSGFYNEQFF
TGTGCCAGCAGCCCCGGGACTAGCGGCTTTTACAATGAGCAGTTCTTC
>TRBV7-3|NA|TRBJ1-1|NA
CASSSDRTNTEAFF
TGTGCCAGCAGCTCTGACAGAACAAACACTGAAGCTTTCTTT
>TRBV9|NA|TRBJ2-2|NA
CASSVVNGELFF
TGTGCCAGCAGCGTAGTCAACGGGGAGCTGTTTTTT
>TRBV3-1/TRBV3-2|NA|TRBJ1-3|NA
CASTWMRQGNTIYF
TGTGCCAGCACCTGGATGAGACAGGGAAACACCATATATTTT
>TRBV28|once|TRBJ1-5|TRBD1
CASLTVTGVLNQPQHF
TGTGCCAGCCTGACCGTCACAGGGGTTCTAAATCAGCCCCAGCATTTT
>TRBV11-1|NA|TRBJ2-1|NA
CASSPRGFDGPREQFF
TGTGCCAGCAGCCCCCGCGGGTTCGATGGACCGAGGGAGCAGTTCTTC
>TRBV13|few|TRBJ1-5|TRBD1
CASSFGQAGQPQHF
TGTGCCAGCAGCTTCGGACAGGCGGGTCAGCCCCAGCATTTT
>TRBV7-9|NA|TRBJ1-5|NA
CASSLDPGGGLGNQPQHF
TGTGCCAGCAGCTTAGACCCCGGTGGGGGACTTGGCAATCAGCCCCAGCATTTT
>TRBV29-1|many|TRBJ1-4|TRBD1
CSGTTGPNEKLFF
TGCAGCGGCACGACAGGGCCGAATGAAAAACTGTTTTTT
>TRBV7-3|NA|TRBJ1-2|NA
CASSLMQGYGYTF
TGTGCCAGCAGCTTAATGCAGGGTTATGGCTACACCTTC
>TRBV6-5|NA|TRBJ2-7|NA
CASRRETYEQYF
TGTGCCAGCAGGAGGGAAACCTACGAGCAGTACTTC